The 8 T cell receptor beta chains reported below all come from one sample, sequenced in a study of long-term antiretroviral therapy in people with HIV. Survey level was the resolution at which the v3.0 immunoSEQ assay ran. Repertoires were generated with immunoSEQ multiplex PCR, while TCRdb's copy carries only in-frame clones and drops some. The table has about 25,000 clones, approximately 90% seen once. The material sequenced was unsorted PBMCs, taken 1.9 years after starting antiretroviral therapy. These receptors were taken from a woman under 40 with HIV.

The rearrangement uses TRBV6-5 and TRBJ1-2; D gene unclear. In germline, CDR1 is MNHEY, CDR2 SVGAGI. CDR3 length: 13 residues. V was shortened by 6 bases and J by 3 bases, with 11 bases between the two germline ends. The CDR3: CASRRTPDYGYTF. CDR3 nucleotides: TGTGCCAGCAGGAGGACCCCTGACTATGGCTACACCTTC.

This clone showed up just once. The rearrangement uses TRBV6-5 and TRBJ2-3, with D maybe TRBD2 (6 bases). Trimming took 2 bases from V and 6 from J, leaving 12 bases between them. The CDR3 sequence is 14 residues long. Germline CDR1 MNHEY, CDR2 SVGAGI. CDR3 region: CASSYRGDSDTQYF. The CDR3 bases are TGTGCCAGCAGTTACCGCGGGGACTCCGATACGCAGTATTTT.

This chain links TRBV28 with TRBJ2-7, with TRBD1 identical over 10 bases. Germline assignment: CDR1 MDHEN and CDR2 SYDVKM. With V trimmed by 8 bases and J by 1 base, 2 bases remained unmatched. The CDR3 totals 13 residues. CDR3 DNA: TGTGCCAGCTGGACAGGGGGTTCCTACGAGCAGTACTTC. This gives the protein CASWTGGSYEQYF.

This clone appeared once. The CDR3 is CASSFTTSEINTGELFF. The DNA of the CDR3 is TGTGCCAGCAGCTTCACCACTAGCGAAATAAACACCGGGGAGCTGTTTTTT. The chain combines TRBV5-8 with TRBJ2-2, with TRBD2 matching over 7 bases. Germline V gene lookup returns CDR1 SGHTS and CDR2 YDEGEE. Trimming removed 2 bases from V and 2 bases from J; junction bases left unmatched: 9. This CDR3 spans 17 amino acids.

This clone was seen once. V gene TRBV6-5 combines with J gene TRBJ2-5, with a weak D call TRBD1 (6 bases). The ends were cut back, 0 bases at V and 5 bases at J, with 13 bases in the middle. There are 15 residues in the CDR3. Germline-derived CDR1 and CDR2 are MNHEY and SVGAGI. The DNA for the CDR3 is TGTGCCAGCAGTTACTCGTTTGGGACATCCGAGACCCAGTACTTC. Translated: CASSYSFGTSETQYF.

The V and J genes are TRBV29-1 and TRBJ1-1; D may be TRBD1 (6 bases). The CDR3 has 11 amino acids. The V gene lost 6 bases and the J gene lost 8 bases, with 13 bases spanning the gap. Germline V lookup: CDR1 SQVTM, CDR2 ANQGSEA. CDR3 residues: CSVSRGAEAFF. The CDR3 DNA sequence: TGCAGCGTGTCGCGGGGGGCGGAAGCTTTCTTT.

This clone was found a few times. The V call is TRBV30, the J call TRBJ1-6; D is undetermined. CDR1 GTSNPN and CDR2 SVGIG come from the germline V gene (reference sequence). This CDR3 comprises 13 residues. V gave up 0 bases and J gave up 7 bases, with 7 bases separating them. This CDR3 reads CAWSVEWNSPLHF. The DNA of the CDR3 is TGTGCCTGGAGTGTAGAGTGGAATTCACCCCTCCACTTT.

This chain uses TRBV7-9 with TRBJ1-3, with D hard to call. Trimming removed 0 bases from V and 0 bases from J, with 6 bases in between. From germline, CDR1 is SEHNR and CDR2 FQNEAQ (reference sequence). The CDR3 loop spans 15 amino acids. The CDR3 sequence: CASSLAGLSGNTIYF. The CDR3 region has the DNA TGTGCCAGCAGCTTAGCGGGCCTCTCTGGAAACACCATATATTTT.